The TCR beta chain described here comes from a study of blood T cell repertoires in COVID-19. Study-level background: PBMCs, B-cell-depleted T cells, or T cells were the source of the cDNA or gDNA that made up the material.

V shed 5 bases and J shed 0 bases, with 11 bases lying between them. CDR1 is SGHTA, CDR2 FQGTGA, per germline. This CDR3 comprises 16 residues. The authors' processing: Estimates of nucleated cell counts were drawn from the amplification of reference gene primers. Method: immunoSEQ multiplex PCR; TCRdb's copy keeps in-frame clones and lacks some. That table is the source of V, J and clone size, and D and trimming were worked out from the DNA. This sample has about 300,000 clones, with around 86% found just once. This receptor was identified in a woman aged 40 to 55 who had recovered from COVID-19. The sequenced sample was peripheral blood. The genes are TRBV7-3 and TRBJ1-6; D perhaps matches TRBD1 (6 bases). The CDR3 reads CASSSTGSSYNSPLHF. For the CDR3, the DNA is TGTGCCAGCAGCAGTACAGGGAGCTCCTATAATTCACCCCTCCACTTT.